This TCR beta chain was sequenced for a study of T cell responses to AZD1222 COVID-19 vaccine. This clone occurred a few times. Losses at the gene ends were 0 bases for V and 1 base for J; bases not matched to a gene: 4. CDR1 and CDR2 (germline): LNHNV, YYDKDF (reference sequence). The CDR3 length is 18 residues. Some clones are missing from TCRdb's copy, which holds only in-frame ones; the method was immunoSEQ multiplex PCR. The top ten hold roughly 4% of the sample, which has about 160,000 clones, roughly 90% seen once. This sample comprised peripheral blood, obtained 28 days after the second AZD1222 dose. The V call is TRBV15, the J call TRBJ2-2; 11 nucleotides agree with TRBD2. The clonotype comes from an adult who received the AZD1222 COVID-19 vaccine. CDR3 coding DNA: TGTGCCACCAGCAGAGATCTGGGGACTAGCGGGAACACCGGGGAGCTGTTTTTT. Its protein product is CATSRDLGTSGNTGELFF.